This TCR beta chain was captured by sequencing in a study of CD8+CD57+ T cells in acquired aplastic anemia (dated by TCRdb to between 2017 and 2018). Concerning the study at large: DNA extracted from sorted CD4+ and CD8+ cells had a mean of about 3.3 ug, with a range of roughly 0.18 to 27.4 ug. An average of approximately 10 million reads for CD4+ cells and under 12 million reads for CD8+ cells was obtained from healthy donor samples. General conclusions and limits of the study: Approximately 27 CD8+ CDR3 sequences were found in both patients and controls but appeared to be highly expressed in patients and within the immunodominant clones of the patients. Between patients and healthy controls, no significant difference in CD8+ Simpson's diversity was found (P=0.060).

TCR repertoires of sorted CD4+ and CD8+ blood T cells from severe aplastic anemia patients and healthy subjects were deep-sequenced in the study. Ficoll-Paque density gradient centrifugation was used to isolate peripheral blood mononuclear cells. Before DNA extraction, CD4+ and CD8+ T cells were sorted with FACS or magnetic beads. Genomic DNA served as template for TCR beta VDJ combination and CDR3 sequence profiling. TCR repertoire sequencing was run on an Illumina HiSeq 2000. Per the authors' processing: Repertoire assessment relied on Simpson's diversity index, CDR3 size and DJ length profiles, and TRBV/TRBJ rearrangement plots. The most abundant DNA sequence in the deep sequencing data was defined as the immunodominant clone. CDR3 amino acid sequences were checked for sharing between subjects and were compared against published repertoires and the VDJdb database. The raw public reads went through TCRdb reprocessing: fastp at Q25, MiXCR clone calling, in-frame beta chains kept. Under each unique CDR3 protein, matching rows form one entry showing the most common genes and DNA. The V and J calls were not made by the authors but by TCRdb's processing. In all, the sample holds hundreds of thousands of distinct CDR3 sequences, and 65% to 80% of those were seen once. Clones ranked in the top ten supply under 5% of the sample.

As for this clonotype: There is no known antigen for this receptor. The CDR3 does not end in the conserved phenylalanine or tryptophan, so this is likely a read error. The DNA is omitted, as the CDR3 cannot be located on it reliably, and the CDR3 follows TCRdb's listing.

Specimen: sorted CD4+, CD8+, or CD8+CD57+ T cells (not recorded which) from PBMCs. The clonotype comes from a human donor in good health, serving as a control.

The CDR3 loop reads CASRKGERSNQPQL. The chain employs TRBV19 and TRBJ1-1. The CDR3 is made up of 14 amino acids, end residues included. Per the germline V gene (reference sequence), LNHDA is the CDR1 and SQIVND is the CDR2.